What follows is one TCR beta chain and its context. These data originate in a study of shared clonotypes between healthy human individuals. The CDR3 totals 15 residues. V was shortened by 5 bases and J by 4 bases, with 15 bases between the two germline ends. Per germline, CDR1 MNHNS and CDR2 SASEGT. TCRdb's copy holds only in-frame clones and misses some; the assay was immunoSEQ multiplex PCR. The table shows 700,000 or so clones, with about two thirds occurring only once. Sequencing used memory CD4+ T cells sorted from blood. Regarding subset: CD45RA-negative fraction. J is TRBJ1-5 and V is TRBV6-1; D gene uncertain. The TCR comes from a woman in her 30s in good health. The CDR3 DNA is TGTGCCAGCAGTCCCTGGGGAGGGTGGAATCAGCCCCAGCATTTT. It specifies CASSPWGGWNQPQHF.